The clone carrying this TCR beta chain was recorded many times. Its antigen remains unknown. At least 6 million PBMCs were isolated per sample. The data belong to a study of blood T cells in healthy people across ages. Primers used in a second PCR of about 6 to 12 cycles were a sample-barcoded 5' primer and a J-beta primer mix. TCRdb analysed the 5' RACE reads with MiXCR anew, one entry per CDR3 protein. The table includes around 870,000 distinct CDR3 sequences, under 35% detected once. Broader study findings: Researchers said unsorted PBMCs prevented a conclusive naive versus antigen-experienced comparison. Per million T cells, TCR beta diversity dropped roughly linearly as age increased. There were more naive CD4+ cells and higher diversity in long-lived donors than in aged donors.

Germline CDR1 reads SQVTM; CDR2 reads ANQGSEA. The CDR3 runs 16 residues. The V gene end was trimmed by 4 bases and the J gene end by 5 bases; junction bases not matched to a gene: 13. Source material: blood. This chain joins TRBV29-1 and TRBJ2-5, with TRBD2 matching over 10 bases. The clonotype was recovered from a woman aged 80 or older in good health. The CDR3 nucleotides read TGCAGCGTTGCCGTGGGGCTAGCGGGGGCTTTCGAGACCCAGTACTTC. Protein sequence: CSVAVGLAGAFETQYF.